This TCR beta chain was sequenced for a study of T cell responses to AZD1222 COVID-19 vaccine. Study-wide results and caveats: Clonal diversity was possibly underestimated, and the donors were mostly white British, with more females. Regions left unmutated in variants are reportedly the target of nearly half of spike-specific TCRs.

Of note for this clone: Its antigen is undetermined.

V shed 1 base and J shed 5 bases, with 20 bases lying between them. The CDR3 has 17 residues. Germline V gene lookup returns CDR1 SGHNT and CDR2 YENEEA. Assay used: immunoSEQ multiplex PCR; TCRdb lists only in-frame clones, some missing. The sample carries about 140,000 clones, approximately 91% recorded once. This specimen was peripheral blood, taken 28 days after the second AZD1222 dose. This chain links TRBV11-3 with TRBJ2-5; the D call may be TRBD1 or TRBD2 (6 bases each). This TCR derives from an adult who received the AZD1222 COVID-19 vaccine. The CDR3 sequence: CASSLAPTGAGSETQYF. The CDR3 DNA sequence: TGTGCCAGCAGCTTAGCCCCCACGGGGGCAGGGTCCGAGACCCAGTACTTC.